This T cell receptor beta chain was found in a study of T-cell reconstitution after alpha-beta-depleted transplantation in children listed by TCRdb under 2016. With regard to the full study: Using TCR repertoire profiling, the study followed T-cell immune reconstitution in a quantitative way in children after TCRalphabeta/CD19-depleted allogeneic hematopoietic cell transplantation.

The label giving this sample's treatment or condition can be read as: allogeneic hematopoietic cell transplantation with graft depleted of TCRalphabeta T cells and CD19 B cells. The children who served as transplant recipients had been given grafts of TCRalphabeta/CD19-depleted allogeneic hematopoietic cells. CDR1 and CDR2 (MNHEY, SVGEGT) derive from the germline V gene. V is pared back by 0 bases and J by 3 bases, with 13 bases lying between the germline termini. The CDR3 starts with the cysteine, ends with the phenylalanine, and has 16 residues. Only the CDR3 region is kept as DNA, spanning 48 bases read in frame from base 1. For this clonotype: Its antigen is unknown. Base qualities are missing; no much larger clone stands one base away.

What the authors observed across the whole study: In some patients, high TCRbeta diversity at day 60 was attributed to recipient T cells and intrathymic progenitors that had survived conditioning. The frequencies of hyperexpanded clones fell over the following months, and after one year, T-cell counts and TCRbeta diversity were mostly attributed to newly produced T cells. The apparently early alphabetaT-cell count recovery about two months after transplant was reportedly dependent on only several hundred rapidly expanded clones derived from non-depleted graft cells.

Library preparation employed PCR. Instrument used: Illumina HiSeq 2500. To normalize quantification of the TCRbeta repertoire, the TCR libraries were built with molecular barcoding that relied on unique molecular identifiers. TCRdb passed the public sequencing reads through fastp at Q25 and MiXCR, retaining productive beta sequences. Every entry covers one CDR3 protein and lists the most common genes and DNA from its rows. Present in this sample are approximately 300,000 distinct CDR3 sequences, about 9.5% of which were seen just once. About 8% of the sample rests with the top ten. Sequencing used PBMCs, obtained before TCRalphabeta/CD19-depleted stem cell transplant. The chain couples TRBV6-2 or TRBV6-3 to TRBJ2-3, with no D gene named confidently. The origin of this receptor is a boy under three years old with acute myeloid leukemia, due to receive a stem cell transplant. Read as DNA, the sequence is TGTGCCAGCAGTTACTCGATGGGGTCTGGGACAGATACGCAGTATTTT. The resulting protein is CASSYSMGSGTDTQYF.